Included here is one T cell receptor (beta chain) sequence, with context. The data were taken from a study of control samples from healthy donors and cancer patients. Trimming shortened V by 7 bases and J by 6 bases, and 16 bases separated the two germline ends. CDR3 size: 13 residues. Germline assignment: CDR1 MGHDK and CDR2 SYGVNS. The assay was immunoSEQ multiplex PCR, and TCRdb's table has in-frame clones only and misses some. This table has some 150,000 clones, about 90% appearing once. This chain uses TRBV25-1 with TRBJ2-7; either TRBD1 or TRBD2 may fit D (6 bases each). The clonotype comes from a man between 18 and 35 years old in good health. The sequenced sample was blood. CDR3: CASTRRGEGEQYF. CDR3 nucleotides: TGTGCCAGCACCCGAAGGGGGGAAGGCGAGCAGTACTTC.